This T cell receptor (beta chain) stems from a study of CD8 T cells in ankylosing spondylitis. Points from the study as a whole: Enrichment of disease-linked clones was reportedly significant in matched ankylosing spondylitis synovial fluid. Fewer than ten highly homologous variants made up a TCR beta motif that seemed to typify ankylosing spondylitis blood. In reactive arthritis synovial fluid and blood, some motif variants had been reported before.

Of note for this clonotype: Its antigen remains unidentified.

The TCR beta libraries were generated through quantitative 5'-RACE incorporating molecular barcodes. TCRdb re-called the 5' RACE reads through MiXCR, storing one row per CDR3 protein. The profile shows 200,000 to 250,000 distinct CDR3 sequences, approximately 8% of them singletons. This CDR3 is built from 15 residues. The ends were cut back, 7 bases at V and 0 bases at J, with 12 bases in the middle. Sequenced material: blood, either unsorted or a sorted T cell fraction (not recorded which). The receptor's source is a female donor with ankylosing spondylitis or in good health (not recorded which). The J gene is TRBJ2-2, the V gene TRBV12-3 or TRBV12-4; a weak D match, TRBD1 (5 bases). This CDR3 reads CASTPDSANTGELFF. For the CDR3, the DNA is TGTGCCAGCACCCCAGACAGTGCGAACACCGGGGAGCTGTTTTTT.